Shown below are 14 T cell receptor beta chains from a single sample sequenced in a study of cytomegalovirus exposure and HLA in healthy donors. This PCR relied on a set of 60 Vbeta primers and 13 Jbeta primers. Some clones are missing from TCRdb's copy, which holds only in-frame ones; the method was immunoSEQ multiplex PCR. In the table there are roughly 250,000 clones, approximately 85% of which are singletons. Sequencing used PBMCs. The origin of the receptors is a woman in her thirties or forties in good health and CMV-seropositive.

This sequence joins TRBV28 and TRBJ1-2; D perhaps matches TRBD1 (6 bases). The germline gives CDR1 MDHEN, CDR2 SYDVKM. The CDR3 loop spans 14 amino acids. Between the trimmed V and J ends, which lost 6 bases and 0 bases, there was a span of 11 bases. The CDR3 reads CASRGQSANYGYTF. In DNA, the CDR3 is TGTGCCAGCAGAGGACAGTCTGCTAACTATGGCTACACCTTC.

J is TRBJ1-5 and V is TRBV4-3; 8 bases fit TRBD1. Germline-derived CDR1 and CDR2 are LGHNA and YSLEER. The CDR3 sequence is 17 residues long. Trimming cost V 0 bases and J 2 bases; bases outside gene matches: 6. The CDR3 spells CASSQDTGGIGNQPQHF. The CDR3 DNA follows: TGCGCCAGCAGCCAAGATACAGGGGGTATAGGCAATCAGCCCCAGCATTTT.

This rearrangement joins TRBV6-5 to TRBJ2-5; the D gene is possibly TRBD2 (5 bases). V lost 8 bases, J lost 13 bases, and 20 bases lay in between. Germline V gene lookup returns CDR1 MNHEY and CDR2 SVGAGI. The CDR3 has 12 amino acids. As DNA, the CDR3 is TGTGCCAGCGCTTCGGAACTAGGCCGTGCGTACTTC. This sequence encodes CASASELGRAYF.

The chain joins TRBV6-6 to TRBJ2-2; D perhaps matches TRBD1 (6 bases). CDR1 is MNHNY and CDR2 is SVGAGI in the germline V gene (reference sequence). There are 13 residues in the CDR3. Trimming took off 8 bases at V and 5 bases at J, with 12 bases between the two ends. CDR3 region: CASSGQPTGELFF. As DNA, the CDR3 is TGTGCCAGCTCCGGACAGCCAACCGGGGAGCTGTTTTTT.

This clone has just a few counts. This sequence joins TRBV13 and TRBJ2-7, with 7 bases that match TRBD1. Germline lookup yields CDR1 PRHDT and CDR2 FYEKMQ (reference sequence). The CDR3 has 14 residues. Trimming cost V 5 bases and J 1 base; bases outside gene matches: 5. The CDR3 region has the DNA TGTGCCAGCAGCCATTCGGGACAGTCCTACGAGCAGTACTTC. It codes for CASSHSGQSYEQYF.

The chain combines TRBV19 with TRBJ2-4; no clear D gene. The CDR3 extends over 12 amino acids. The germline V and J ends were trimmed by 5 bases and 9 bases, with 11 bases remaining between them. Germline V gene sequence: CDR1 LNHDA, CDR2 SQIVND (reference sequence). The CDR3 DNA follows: TGTGCCAGTAGTCCCGGCGGCGGCATTCAGTACTTC. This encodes CASSPGGGIQYF.

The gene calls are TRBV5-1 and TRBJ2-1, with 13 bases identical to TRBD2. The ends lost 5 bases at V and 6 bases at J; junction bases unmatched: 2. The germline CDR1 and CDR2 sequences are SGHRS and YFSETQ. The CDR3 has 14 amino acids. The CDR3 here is CASRGLAGANEQFF. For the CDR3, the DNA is TGCGCCAGCAGAGGACTAGCGGGAGCCAATGAGCAGTTCTTC.

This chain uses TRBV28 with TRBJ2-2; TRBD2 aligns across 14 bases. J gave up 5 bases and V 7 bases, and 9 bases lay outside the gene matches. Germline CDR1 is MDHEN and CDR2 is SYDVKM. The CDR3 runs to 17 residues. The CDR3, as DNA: TGTGCCAGCAATGCGACTAGCGGGAGGGCTCGAACCGGGGAGCTGTTTTTT. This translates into CASNATSGRARTGELFF.

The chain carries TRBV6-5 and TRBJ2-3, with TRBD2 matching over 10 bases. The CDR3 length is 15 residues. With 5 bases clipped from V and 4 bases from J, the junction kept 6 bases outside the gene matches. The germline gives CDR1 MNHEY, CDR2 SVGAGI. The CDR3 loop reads CASSTAGGLPDTQYF. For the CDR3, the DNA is TGTGCCAGCAGTACAGCGGGAGGGCTTCCAGATACGCAGTATTTT.

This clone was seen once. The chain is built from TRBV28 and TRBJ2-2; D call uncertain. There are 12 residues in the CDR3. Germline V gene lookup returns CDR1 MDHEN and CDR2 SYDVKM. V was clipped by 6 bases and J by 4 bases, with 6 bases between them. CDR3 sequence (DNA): TGTGCCAGCAGAAGACTCACCGGGGAGCTGTTTTTT. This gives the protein CASRRLTGELFF.

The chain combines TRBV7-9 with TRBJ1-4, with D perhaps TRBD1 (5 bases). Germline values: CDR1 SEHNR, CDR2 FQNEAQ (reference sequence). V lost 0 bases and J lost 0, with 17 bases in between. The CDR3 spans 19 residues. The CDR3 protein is CASSLAVQAREPTNEKLFF. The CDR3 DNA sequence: TGTGCCAGCAGCTTAGCCGTACAGGCGCGGGAACCAACTAATGAAAAACTGTTTTTT.

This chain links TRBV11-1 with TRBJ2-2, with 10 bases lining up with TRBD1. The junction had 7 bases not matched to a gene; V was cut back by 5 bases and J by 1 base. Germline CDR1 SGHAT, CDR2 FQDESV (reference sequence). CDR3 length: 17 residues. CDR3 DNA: TGTGCCAGCAGCCCGGGACAGGGGTCTGTGAACACCGGGGAGCTGTTTTTT. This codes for CASSPGQGSVNTGELFF.

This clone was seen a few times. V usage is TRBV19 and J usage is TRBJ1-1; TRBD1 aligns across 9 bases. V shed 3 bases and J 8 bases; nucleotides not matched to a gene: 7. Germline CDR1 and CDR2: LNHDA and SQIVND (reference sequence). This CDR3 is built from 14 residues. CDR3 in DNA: TGTGCCAGTAGTATTGGGACAGGGTGGGGGGAAGCTTTCTTT. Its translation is CASSIGTGWGEAFF.

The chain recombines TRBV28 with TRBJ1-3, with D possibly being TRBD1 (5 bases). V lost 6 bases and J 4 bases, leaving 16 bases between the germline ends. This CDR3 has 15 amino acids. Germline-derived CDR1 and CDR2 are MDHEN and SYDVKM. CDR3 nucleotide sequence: TGTGCCAGCAGCGAATTCAGGGTGGAAGGAAACACCATATATTTT. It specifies CASSEFRVEGNTIYF. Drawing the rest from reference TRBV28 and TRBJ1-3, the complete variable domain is DVKVTQSSRYLVKRTGEKVFLECVQDMDHENMFWYRQDPGLGLRLIYFSYDVKMKEKGDIPEGYSVSREKKERFSLILESASTNQTSMYLCASSEFRVEGNTIYFGEGSWLTVV.